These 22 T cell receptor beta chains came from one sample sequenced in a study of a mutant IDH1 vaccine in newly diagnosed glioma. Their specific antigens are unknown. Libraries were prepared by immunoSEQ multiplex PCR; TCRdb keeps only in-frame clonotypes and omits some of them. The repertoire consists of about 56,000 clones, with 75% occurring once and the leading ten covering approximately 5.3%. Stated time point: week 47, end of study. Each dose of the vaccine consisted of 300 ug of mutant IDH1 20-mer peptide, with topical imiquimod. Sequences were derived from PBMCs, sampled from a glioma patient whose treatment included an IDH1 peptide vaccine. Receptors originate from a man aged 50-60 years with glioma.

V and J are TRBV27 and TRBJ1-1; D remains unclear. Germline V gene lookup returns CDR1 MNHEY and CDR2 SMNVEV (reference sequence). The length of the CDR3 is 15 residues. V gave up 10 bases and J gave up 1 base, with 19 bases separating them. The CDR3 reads CATQAGSLGNTEAFF. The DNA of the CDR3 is TGTGCCACCCAAGCGGGCAGCCTAGGGAACACTGAAGCTTTCTTT.

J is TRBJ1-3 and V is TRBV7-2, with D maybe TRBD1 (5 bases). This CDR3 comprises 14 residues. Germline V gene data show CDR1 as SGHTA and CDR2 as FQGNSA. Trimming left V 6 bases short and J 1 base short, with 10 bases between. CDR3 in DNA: TGTGCCAGCAGGTTCTCAGGGTCTGGAAACACCATATATTTT. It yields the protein CASRFSGSGNTIYF. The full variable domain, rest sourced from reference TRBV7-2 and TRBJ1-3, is GAGVSQSPSNKVTEKGKDVELRCDPISGHTALYWYRQSLGQGLEFLIYFQGNSAPDKSGLPSDRFSAERTGGSVSTLTIQRTQQEDSAVYLCASRFSGSGNTIYFGEGSWLTVV.

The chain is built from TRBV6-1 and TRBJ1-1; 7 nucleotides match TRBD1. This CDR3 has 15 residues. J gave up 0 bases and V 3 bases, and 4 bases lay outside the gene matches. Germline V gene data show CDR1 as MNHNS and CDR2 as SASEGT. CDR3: CASSERQGLNTEAFF. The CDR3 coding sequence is TGTGCCAGCAGTGAGCGACAGGGATTGAACACTGAAGCTTTCTTT.

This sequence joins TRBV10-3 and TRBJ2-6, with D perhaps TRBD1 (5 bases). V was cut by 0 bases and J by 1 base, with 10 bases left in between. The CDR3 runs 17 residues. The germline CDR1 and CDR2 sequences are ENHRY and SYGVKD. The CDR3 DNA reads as TGTGCCATCAGTGAGTCGGGGCAGCCGTCTGGGGCCAACGTCCTGACTTTC. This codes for CAISESGQPSGANVLTF.

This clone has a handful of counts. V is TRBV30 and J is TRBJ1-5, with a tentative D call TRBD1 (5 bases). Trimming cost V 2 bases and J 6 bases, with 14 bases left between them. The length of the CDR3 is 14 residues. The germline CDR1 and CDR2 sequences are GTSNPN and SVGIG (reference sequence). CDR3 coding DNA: TGTGCCTGGAGTTATTTAACAGGTATTCAGCCCCAGCATTTT. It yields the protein CAWSYLTGIQPQHF. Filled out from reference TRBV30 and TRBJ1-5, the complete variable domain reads SQTIHQWPATLVQPVGSPLSLECTVEGTSNPNLYWYRQAAGRGLQLLFYSVGIGQISSEVPQNLSASRPQDRQFILSSKKLLLSDSGFYLCAWSYLTGIQPQHFGDGTRLSIL.

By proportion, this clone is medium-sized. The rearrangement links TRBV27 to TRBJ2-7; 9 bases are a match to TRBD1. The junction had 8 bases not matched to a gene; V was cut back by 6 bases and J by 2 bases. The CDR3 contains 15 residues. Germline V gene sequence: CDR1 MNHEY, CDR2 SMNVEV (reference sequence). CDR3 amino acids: CASRTEDRGTYEQYF. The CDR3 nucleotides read TGTGCCAGCAGGACCGAGGACAGGGGAACCTACGAGCAGTACTTC.

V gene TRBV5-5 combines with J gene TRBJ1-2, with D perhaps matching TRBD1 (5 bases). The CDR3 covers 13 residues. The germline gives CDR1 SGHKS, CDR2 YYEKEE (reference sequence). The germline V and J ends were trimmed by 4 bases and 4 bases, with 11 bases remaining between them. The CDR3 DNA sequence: TGTGCCAGCAGCCCGGGACGGAGCTATGGCTACACCTTC. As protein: CASSPGRSYGYTF.

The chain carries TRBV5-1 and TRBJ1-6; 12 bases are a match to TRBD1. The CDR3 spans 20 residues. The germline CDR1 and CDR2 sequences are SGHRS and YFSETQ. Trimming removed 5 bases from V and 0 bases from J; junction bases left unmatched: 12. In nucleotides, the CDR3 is TGCGCCAGCAGAGAGAGCTCGGGACAGGGGGCCGACTCCTATAATTCACCCCTCCACTTT. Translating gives CASRESSGQGADSYNSPLHF.

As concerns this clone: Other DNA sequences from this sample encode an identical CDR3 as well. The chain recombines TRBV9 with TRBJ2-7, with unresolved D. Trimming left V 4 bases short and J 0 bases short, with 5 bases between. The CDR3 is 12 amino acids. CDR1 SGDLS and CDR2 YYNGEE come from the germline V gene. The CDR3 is CASSRDSYEQYF. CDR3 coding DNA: TGTGCCAGCAGCAGGGACTCCTACGAGCAGTACTTC.

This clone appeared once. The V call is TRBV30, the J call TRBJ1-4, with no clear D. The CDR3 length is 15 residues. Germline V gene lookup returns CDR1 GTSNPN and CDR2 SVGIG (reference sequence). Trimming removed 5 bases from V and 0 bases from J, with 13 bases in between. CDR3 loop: CAWRKQTATNEKLFF. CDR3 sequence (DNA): TGTGCCTGGCGCAAACAGACTGCAACTAATGAAAAACTGTTTTTT. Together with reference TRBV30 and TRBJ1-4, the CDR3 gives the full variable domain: SQTIHQWPATLVQPVGSPLSLECTVEGTSNPNLYWYRQAAGRGLQLLFYSVGIGQISSEVPQNLSASRPQDRQFILSSKKLLLSDSGFYLCAWRKQTATNEKLFFGSGTQLSVL.

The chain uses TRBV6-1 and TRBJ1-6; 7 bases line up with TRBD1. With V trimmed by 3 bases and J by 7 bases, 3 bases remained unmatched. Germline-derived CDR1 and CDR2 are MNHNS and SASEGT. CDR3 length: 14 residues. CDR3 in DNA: TGTGCCAGCAGTGACGGGACAGCAAATTCACCCCTCCACTTT. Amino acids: CASSDGTANSPLHF.

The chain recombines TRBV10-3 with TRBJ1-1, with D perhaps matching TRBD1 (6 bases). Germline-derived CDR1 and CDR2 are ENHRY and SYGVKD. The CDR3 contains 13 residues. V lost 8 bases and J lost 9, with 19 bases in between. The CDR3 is CAIGGGELSKAFF. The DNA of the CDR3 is TGTGCCATCGGAGGGGGGGAACTTTCGAAAGCTTTCTTT.

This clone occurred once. CDR3 nucleotides: TGTGCCAGCAGGGGACAGGCGAACACCGGGGAGCTGTTTTTT. This translates into CASRGQANTGELFF. The chain couples TRBV5-6 to TRBJ2-2; 8 bases are a match to TRBD1. Germline CDR1 SGHDT, CDR2 YYEEEE. The CDR3 covers 14 residues. J lost 0 bases, V lost 5 bases, and 0 bases had no gene match. Combining the CDR3 with reference TRBV5-6 and TRBJ2-2 gives the whole variable domain DAGVTQSPTHLIKTRGQQVTLRCSPKSGHDTVSWYQQALGQGPQFIFQYYEEEERQRGNFPDRFSGHQFPNYSSELNVNALLLGDSALYLCASRGQANTGELFFGEGSRLTVL.

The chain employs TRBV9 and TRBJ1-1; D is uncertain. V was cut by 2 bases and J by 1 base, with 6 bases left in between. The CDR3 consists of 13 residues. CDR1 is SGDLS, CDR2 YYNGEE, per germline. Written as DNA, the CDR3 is TGTGCCAGCAGCGTCCAGCCGAACACTGAAGCTTTCTTT. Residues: CASSVQPNTEAFF. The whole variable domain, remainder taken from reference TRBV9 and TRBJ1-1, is DSGVTQTPKHLITATGQRVTLRCSPRSGDLSVYWYQQSLDQGLQFLIQYYNGEERAKGNILERFSAQQFPDLHSELNLSSLELGDSALYFCASSVQPNTEAFFGQGTRLTVV.

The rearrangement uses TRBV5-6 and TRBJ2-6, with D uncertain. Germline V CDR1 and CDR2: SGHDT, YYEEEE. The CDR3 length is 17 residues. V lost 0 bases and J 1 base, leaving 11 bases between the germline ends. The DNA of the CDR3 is TGTGCCAGCAGCTTGGAGGGTTGGGGTTCTGGGGCCAACGTCCTGACTTTC. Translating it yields CASSLEGWGSGANVLTF.

The chain's CDR3 is CASSPTGLINEQFF. The CDR3 DNA follows: TGTGCCAGCAGTCCCACGGGGTTAATCAATGAGCAGTTCTTC. The chain joins TRBV6-5 to TRBJ2-1; D is possibly TRBD2 (5 bases). The germline gives CDR1 MNHEY, CDR2 SVGAGI. Trimming pared 5 bases from V and 6 bases from J, leaving 14 bases between. CDR3 size: 14 residues.

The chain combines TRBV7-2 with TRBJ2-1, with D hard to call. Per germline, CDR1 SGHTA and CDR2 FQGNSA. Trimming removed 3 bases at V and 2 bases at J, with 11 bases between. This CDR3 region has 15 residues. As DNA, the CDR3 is TGTGCCAGCAGCTTGCAGACTCTTACCTACAATGAGCAGTTCTTC. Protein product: CASSLQTLTYNEQFF.

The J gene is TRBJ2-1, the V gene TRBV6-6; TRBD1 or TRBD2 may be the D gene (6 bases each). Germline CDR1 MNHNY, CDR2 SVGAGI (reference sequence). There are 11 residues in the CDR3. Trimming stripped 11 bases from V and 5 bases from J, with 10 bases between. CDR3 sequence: CAGGDNNEQFF. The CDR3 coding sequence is TGTGCCGGCGGGGACAACAATGAGCAGTTCTTC.

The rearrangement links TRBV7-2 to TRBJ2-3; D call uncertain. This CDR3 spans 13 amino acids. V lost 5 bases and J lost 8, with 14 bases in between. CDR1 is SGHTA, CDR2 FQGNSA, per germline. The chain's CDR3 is CASSPTSAGTQYF. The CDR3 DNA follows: TGTGCCAGCAGCCCGACAAGCGCAGGTACGCAGTATTTT. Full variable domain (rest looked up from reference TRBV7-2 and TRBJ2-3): GAGVSQSPSNKVTEKGKDVELRCDPISGHTALYWYRQSLGQGLEFLIYFQGNSAPDKSGLPSDRFSAERTGGSVSTLTIQRTQQEDSAVYLCASSPTSAGTQYFGPGTRLTVL.

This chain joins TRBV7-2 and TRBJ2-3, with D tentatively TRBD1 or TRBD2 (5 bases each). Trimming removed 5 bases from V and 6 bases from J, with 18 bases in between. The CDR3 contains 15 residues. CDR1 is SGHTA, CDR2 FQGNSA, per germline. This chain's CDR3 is CASSPRGASRDTQYF. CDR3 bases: TGTGCCAGCAGCCCGAGGGGCGCCAGCCGCGATACGCAGTATTTT.

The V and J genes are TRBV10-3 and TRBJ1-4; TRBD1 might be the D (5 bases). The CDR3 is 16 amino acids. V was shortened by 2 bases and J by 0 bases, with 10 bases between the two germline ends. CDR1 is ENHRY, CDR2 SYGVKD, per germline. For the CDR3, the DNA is TGTGCCATCAGTGAGGCCGGGGCTGCAACTAATGAAAAACTGTTTTTT. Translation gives CAISEAGAATNEKLFF.

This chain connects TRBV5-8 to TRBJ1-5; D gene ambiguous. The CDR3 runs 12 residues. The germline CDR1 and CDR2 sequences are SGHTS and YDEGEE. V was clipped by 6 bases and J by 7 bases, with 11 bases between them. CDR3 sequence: CASTPREQPQHF. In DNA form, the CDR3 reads TGTGCCAGCACCCCCCGGGAGCAGCCCCAGCATTTT.